This T cell receptor (beta chain) was recovered during a study of cytomegalovirus exposure and HLA in healthy donors. Amplification used 60 Vbeta primers and 13 Jbeta primers. Repertoires were generated with immunoSEQ multiplex PCR, while TCRdb's copy carries only in-frame clones and drops some. The data show about 160,000 clones, roughly four fifths seen once. V was pared by 2 bases and J by 3 bases, with 3 bases of the junction left unmatched. This CDR3 comprises 14 residues. CDR1 is KGHSH, CDR2 LQKENI, per germline. V is TRBV18 and J is TRBJ1-1, with 7 bases lining up with TRBD1. Sequenced: PBMCs. This receptor was identified in a woman between 18 and 29 years old in good health and CMV-seronegative. CDR3 loop: CASSPEQGYTEAFF. The CDR3, as DNA: TGTGCCAGCTCACCAGAACAGGGGTACACTGAAGCTTTCTTT.